Listed below are T cell receptor beta chains from one sample, sequenced in a study of cytomegalovirus exposure and HLA in healthy donors. Repertoires were generated with immunoSEQ multiplex PCR, while TCRdb's copy carries only in-frame clones and drops some. This repertoire shows 100,000 or so clones, roughly 75% found once; its top ten account for approximately 4.3%. Material for sequencing was PBMCs. All receptors derive from a woman aged 18-30 years in good health and CMV-seropositive. CDR3s include the opening cysteine and the closing phenylalanine or tryptophan. The order of the fields is CDR3 protein, V gene, D gene, J gene. D genes are given only for firm matches.

CASSVESSAHFHPYEQYF | TRBV9 | NA | TRBJ2-7
CATSRRPTGGAGANVLTF | TRBV15 | TRBD1 | TRBJ2-6
CARSLVLPATQHF | TRBV7-5 | NA | TRBJ1-5
CASSSGLLTEAFF | TRBV19 | NA | TRBJ1-1
CAWSVQGGHTDTQYF | TRBV30 | TRBD1 | TRBJ2-3
CASSEREESYEQYF | TRBV6-1 | NA | TRBJ2-7
CASSLSGRVAFF | TRBV28 | NA | TRBJ1-1
CASSPRFATDTQYF | TRBV7-9 | NA | TRBJ2-3
CASSLLDSNNEQFF | TRBV7-7 | NA | TRBJ2-1
CASSPRETGELFF | TRBV18 | NA | TRBJ2-2
CASSRGSSDYGYTF | TRBV27 | NA | TRBJ1-2
CASSYLSRPPYEQYF | TRBV6-5 | NA | TRBJ2-7
CASSLDRGINTEAFF | TRBV27 | TRBD1 | TRBJ1-1
CASSQGQGLEQYF | TRBV4-3 | NA | TRBJ2-7
CASSLEAVGAGLILTYEQYF | TRBV7-3 | TRBD2 | TRBJ2-7
CASSLGTTNYGYTF | TRBV28 | NA | TRBJ1-2
CAIELTSTGELFF | TRBV10-3 | NA | TRBJ2-2
CASSSPGQGRSYEQYF | TRBV6-5 | TRBD1 | TRBJ2-7
CASSFPSTYRGPPTDTQYF | TRBV7-3 | TRBD1 | TRBJ2-3
CASSDAPTTGGNEQFF | TRBV6-4 | TRBD1 | TRBJ2-1
CASRRGTGTYEQYF | TRBV27 | TRBD1 | TRBJ2-7
CASSQDWVGGTRMNTEAFF | TRBV4-3 | NA | TRBJ1-1
CASSLRLQGNTEAFF | TRBV7-8 | NA | TRBJ1-1
CASSQDSLAGAYTGELFF | TRBV4-3 | TRBD2 | TRBJ2-2
CAWSGSDNEKLFF | TRBV30 | NA | TRBJ1-4
CASSRGQGNTEAFF | TRBV19 | TRBD1 | TRBJ1-1
CASSLGGSSNTEAFF | TRBV5-1 | NA | TRBJ1-1
CASAGTNYNEQFF | TRBV5-1 | NA | TRBJ2-1
CASSSPAGDRTDTQYF | TRBV28 | TRBD2 | TRBJ2-3
CASGLGLAIKNEQFF | TRBV28 | TRBD2 | TRBJ2-1
CASSSTGTGINGYTF | TRBV28 | TRBD1 | TRBJ1-2
CASSPGQGREKLFF | TRBV7-7 | TRBD1 | TRBJ1-4
CSVGTSAGASGEQYF | TRBV29-1 | TRBD2 | TRBJ2-7
CASSPFREAQYF | TRBV7-8 | NA | TRBJ2-5
CASSVGASGTYEQYF | TRBV9 | NA | TRBJ2-7
CSVGGRAISSYNEQFF | TRBV29-1 | TRBD2 | TRBJ2-1
CASSWGQEQYF | TRBV7-2 | TRBD1 | TRBJ2-3
CASSLSSSNQPQHF | TRBV27 | NA | TRBJ1-5
CACLFRDRGTDTQYF | TRBV30 | TRBD1 | TRBJ2-3
CASHYPIPGTLVGRTEAFF | TRBV11-3 | NA | TRBJ1-1
CASSLVGLRYEQYF | TRBV11-1 | NA | TRBJ2-7
CASSSRGLGNTGELFF | TRBV27 | NA | TRBJ2-2
CASSYEQYF | TRBV6-1 | NA | TRBJ2-7
CASSLSGGSYETQYF | TRBV7-3 | TRBD2 | TRBJ2-5
CASSPRLAGVNTQYF | TRBV4-1 | TRBD2 | TRBJ2-3
CATSRDYQPYEQYF | TRBV15 | NA | TRBJ2-7
CASSLLAANYGYTF | TRBV5-4 | NA | TRBJ1-2
CASSSSNRGHHEQYF | TRBV7-9 | TRBD1 | TRBJ2-7
CASSFRGGQNTGELFF | TRBV5-1 | TRBD2 | TRBJ2-2
CASSDGLAGGNTDTQYF | TRBV9 | TRBD2 | TRBJ2-3
CASSSEWGRYGYTF | TRBV7-9 | NA | TRBJ1-2
CASGFGDTEAFF | TRBV6-1 | NA | TRBJ1-1
CATSRDKTFRQYF | TRBV15 | NA | TRBJ2-7
CASMRGLSYEQYF | TRBV6-1 | TRBD1 | TRBJ2-7
CASSWTGGNQPQHF | TRBV6-6 | TRBD1 | TRBJ1-5
CATSRERGGTDTQYF | TRBV15 | NA | TRBJ2-3
CASRSTGTEAFF | TRBV6-6 | NA | TRBJ1-1
CASSKGDTSNQPQHF | TRBV27 | NA | TRBJ1-5
CAWSVSETQYF | TRBV30 | NA | TRBJ2-5
CAWTESGYEQYF | TRBV30 | NA | TRBJ2-7